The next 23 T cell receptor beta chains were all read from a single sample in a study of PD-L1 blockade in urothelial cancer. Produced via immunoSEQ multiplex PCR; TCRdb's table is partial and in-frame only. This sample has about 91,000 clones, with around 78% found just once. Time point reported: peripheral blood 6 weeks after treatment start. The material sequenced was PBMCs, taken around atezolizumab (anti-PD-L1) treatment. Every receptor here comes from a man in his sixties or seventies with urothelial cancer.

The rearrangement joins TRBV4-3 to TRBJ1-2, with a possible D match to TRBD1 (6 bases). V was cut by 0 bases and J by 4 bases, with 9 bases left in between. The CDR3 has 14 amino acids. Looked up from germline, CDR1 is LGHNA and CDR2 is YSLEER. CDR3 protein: CASSQDRTAYGYTF. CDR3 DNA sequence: TGCGCCAGCAGCCAAGATCGGACAGCCTATGGCTACACCTTC.

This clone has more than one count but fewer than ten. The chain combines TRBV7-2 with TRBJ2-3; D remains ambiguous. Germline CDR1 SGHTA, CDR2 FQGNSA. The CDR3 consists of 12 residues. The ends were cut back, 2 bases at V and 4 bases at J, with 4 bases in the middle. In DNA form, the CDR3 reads TGTGCCAGCAGCTTAAGCCCAGATACGCAGTATTTT. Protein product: CASSLSPDTQYF.

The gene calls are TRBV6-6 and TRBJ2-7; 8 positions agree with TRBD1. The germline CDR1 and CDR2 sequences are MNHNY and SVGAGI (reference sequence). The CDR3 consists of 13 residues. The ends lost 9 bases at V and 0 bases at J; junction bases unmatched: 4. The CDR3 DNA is TGTGCCAGTAGGACAGGGAGCTCCTACGAGCAGTACTTC. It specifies CASRTGSSYEQYF.

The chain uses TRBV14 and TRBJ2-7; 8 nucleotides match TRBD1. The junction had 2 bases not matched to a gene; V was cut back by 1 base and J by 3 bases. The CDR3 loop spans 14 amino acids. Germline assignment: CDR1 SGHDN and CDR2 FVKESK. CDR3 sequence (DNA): TGTGCCAGCAGCCAAGGGGACAGGATCTACGAGCAGTACTTC. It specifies CASSQGDRIYEQYF. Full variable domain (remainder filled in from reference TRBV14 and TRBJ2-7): EAGVTQFPSHSVIEKGQTVTLRCDPISGHDNLYWYRRVMGKEIKFLLHFVKESKQDESGMPNNRFLAERTGGTYSTLKVQPAELEDSGVYFCASSQGDRIYEQYFGPGTRLTVT.

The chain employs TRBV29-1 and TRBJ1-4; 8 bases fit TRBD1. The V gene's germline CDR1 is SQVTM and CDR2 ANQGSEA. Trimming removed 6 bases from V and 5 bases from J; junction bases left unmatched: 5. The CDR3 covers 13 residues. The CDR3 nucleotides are TGCAGCGTGACAGGGGTGACAAATGAAAAACTGTTTTTT. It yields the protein CSVTGVTNEKLFF.

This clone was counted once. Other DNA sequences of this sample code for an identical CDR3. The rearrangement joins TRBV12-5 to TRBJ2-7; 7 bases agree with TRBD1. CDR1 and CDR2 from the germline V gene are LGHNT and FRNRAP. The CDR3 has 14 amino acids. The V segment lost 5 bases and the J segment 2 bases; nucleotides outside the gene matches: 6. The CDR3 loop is CASGPPGQPYEQYF. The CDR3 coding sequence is TGTGCTAGTGGTCCCCCGGGACAGCCCTACGAGCAGTACTTC. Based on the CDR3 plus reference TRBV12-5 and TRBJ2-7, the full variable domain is DARVTQTPRHKVTEMGQEVTMRCQPILGHNTVFWYRQTMMQGLELLAYFRNRAPLDDSGMPKDRFSAEMPDATLATLKIQPSEPRDSAVYFCASGPPGQPYEQYFGPGTRLTVT.

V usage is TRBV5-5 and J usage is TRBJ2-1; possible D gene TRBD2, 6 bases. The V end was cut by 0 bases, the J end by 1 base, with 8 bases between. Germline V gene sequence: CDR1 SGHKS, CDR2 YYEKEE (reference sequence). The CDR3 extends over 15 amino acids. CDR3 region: CASSLAAGSYNEQFF. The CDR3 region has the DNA TGTGCCAGCAGCTTGGCCGCGGGGTCCTACAATGAGCAGTTCTTC.

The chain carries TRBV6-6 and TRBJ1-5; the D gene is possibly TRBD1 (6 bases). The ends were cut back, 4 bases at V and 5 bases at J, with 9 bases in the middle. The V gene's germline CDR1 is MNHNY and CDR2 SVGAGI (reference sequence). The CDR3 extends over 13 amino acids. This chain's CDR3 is CASSLDSYQPQHF. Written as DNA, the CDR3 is TGTGCCAGCAGTTTGGACAGTTATCAGCCCCAGCATTTT.

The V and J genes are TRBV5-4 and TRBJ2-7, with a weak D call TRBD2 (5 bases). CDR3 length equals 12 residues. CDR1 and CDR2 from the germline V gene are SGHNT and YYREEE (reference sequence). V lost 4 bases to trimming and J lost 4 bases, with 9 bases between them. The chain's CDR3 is CASSKDLYEQYF. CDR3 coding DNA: TGTGCCAGCAGCAAGGACTTATACGAGCAGTACTTC.

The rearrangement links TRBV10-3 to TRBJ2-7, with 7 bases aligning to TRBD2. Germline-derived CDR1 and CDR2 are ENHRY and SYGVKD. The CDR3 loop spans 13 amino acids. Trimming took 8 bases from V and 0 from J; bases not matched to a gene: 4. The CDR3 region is CAIATSDSYEQYF. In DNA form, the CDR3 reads TGTGCCATCGCCACTAGCGACTCCTACGAGCAGTACTTC.

The CDR3 reads CASKLLAGGETQYF. CDR3 bases: TGTGCCAGCAAGTTACTAGCGGGGGGCGAGACCCAGTACTTC. V and J are TRBV7-9 and TRBJ2-5; TRBD2 matches at 12 bases. The CDR3 loop spans 14 amino acids. V lost 7 bases and J lost 5; bases outside the gene matches: 5. Germline V CDR1 and CDR2: SEHNR, FQNEAQ (reference sequence).

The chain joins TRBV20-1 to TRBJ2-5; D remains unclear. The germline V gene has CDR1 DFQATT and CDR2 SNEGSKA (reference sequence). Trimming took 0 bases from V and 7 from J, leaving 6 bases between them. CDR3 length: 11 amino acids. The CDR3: CSARDGGTQYF. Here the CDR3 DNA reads TGCAGTGCTAGAGATGGCGGGACCCAGTACTTC.

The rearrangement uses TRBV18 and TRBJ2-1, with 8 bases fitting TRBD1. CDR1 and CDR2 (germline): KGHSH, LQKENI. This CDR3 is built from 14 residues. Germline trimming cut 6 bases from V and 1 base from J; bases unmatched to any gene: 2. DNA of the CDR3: TGTGCCAGCTCCCGGGACAGGTCCTACAATGAGCAGTTCTTC. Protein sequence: CASSRDRSYNEQFF.

CDR3 region: CASWANTEAFF. In DNA form, the CDR3 reads TGTGCCAGTTGGGCGAACACTGAAGCTTTCTTT. This rearrangement joins TRBV19 to TRBJ1-1; D gene uncertain. The ends were cut back, 8 bases at V and 1 base at J, with 5 bases in the middle. Germline-derived CDR1 and CDR2 are LNHDA and SQIVND (reference sequence). This CDR3 is built from 11 residues.

The CDR3 spells CAISEPGTGDEKLFF. CDR3 nucleotide sequence: TGTGCCATCAGTGAGCCCGGGACAGGGGATGAAAAACTGTTTTTT. The chain employs TRBV10-3 and TRBJ1-4; 10 nucleotides match TRBD1. Per germline, CDR1 ENHRY and CDR2 SYGVKD. The junction had 3 bases not matched to a gene; V was cut back by 2 bases and J by 6 bases. The CDR3 has 15 residues.

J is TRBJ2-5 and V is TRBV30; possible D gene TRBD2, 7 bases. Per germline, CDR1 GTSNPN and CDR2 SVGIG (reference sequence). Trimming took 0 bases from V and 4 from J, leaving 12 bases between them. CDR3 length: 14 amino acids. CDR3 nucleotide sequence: TGTGCCTGGAGTGTTTCTAGGGGGGGAGAGACCCAGTACTTC. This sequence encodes CAWSVSRGGETQYF.

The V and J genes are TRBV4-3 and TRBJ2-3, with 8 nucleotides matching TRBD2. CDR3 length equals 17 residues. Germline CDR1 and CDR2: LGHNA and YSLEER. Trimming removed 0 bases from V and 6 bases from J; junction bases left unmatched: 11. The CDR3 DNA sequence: TGCGCCAGCAGCCAAGACCCAAGTCGGGCGGGAGGTGATACGCAGTATTTT. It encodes CASSQDPSRAGGDTQYF.

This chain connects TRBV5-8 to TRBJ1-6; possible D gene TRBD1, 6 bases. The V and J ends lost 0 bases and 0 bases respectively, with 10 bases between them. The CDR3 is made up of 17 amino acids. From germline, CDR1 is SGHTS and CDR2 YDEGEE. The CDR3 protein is CASSLDRASSYNSPLHF. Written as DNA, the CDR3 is TGTGCCAGCAGCTTGGACAGGGCGAGCTCCTATAATTCACCCCTCCACTTT.

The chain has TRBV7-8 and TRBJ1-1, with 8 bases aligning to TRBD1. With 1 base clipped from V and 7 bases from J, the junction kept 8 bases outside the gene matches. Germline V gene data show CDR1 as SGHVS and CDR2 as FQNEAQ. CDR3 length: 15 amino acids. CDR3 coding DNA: TGTGCCAGCAGCTTAGATGCACAGGGGGAGGTTGAAGCTTTCTTT. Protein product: CASSLDAQGEVEAFF.

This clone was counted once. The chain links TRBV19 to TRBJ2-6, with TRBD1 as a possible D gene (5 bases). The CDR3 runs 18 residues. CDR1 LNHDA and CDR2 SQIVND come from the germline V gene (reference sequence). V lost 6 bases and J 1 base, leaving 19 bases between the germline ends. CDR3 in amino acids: CASRSQGTGRSGANVLTF. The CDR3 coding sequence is TGTGCCAGTAGGAGTCAGGGCACCGGACGGTCTGGGGCCAACGTCCTGACTTTC. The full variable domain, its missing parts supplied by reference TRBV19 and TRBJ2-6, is DGGITQSPKYLFRKEGQNVTLSCEQNLNHDAMYWYRQDPGQGLRLIYYSQIVNDFQKGDIAEGYSVSREKKESFPLTVTSAQKNPTAFYLCASRSQGTGRSGANVLTFGAGSRLTVL.

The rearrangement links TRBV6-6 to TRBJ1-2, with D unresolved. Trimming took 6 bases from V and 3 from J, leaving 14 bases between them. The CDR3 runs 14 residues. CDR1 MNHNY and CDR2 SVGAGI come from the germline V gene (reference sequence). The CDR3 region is CASSGGGSHYGYTF. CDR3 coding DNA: TGTGCCAGCAGCGGAGGCGGCAGCCACTATGGCTACACCTTC.

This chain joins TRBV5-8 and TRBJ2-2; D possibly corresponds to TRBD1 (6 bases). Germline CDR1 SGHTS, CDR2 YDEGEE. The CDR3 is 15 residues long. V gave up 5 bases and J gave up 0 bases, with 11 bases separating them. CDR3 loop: CASRTQGTNTGELFF. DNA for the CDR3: TGTGCCAGCAGAACTCAGGGGACGAACACCGGGGAGCTGTTTTTT.

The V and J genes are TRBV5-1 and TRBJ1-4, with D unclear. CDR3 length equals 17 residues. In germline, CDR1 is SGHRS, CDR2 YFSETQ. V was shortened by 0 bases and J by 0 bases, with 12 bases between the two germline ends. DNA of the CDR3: TGCGCCAGCAGCTTGGGCGGGCGGTTTGCAACTAATGAAAAACTGTTTTTT. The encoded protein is CASSLGGRFATNEKLFF.